This TCR beta chain was identified during a study of blood T cell repertoires in COVID-19 (dated by TCRdb to 2020 to 2022). Some background on the complete study: Samples covering the acute and convalescent phases of COVID-19 were provided by collaborators in the United States, Italy and Spain. The prospective study material was composed of cDNA or gDNA derived from T cells, B-cell-depleted T cells, or PBMCs. The dataset comprised deeply sampled blood TCRbeta repertoires from subjects exposed to, actively infected with, or recovered from COVID-19. The repertoires were released in a freely available public database intended as a resource for research on the immune response to SARS-CoV-2. The samples were drawn from the first 160 participants of the ongoing ImmuneRACE study and from 950 to 1,500 subjects provided by 6 global collaborators. Sample metadata almost always included a de-identified subject ID, COVID-19 status, age in years and sex. Where HLA class I and class II types were available, the types were taken from metadata supplied by the sample provider, not from assay-based typing.

The immunoSEQ Assay, a bias-controlled multiplex PCR, was used to amplify TCRbeta CDR3 regions from genomic DNA. On the study's bioinformatics: Nucleated cell counts per sample were estimated from amplification of reference gene primers within the assay. Sequence reads were collapsed and filtered to measure the absolute abundance of every unique TCRbeta CDR3 rearrangement. For each sample, productive Simpson clonality was calculated by taking the square root of Simpson's diversity index across productive rearrangements. Here the immuneACCESS table is served through TCRdb, limited to in-frame sequences with V and J called. Missing clones are a known gap in these copies; in checked studies unresolved V genes cover under half, and the rest lacks a known reason. That table supplies the V and J calls and clone size; D and trimming were determined from the DNA. The sample table lists tens of thousands of clones, around 85% of them with a count of one. The ten largest make up around 11% of the sample.

The collaborating institutions used their own protocols to collect whole blood in K2EDTA tubes. For TCRbeta analysis, collaborators shipped samples in one of three forms: frozen whole blood, isolated PBMCs, or DNA extracted from either of those sample types. As encoded in the germline V gene (reference sequence), CDR1 is SEHNR while CDR2 is FQNEAQ. Counted from cysteine to phenylalanine, this CDR3 has 15 amino acids. Just CDR3 DNA is preserved here, 45 bases in frame from base 1. V trim: 5 bases; J trim: 2 bases; unmatched bases: 4. Study-level results and caveats: Clinical and demographic metadata were provided uncurated, with the amount varying by source and participant.

Points on this clone: Its antigen is unknown. No much larger clone is present one base from it, and per-base qualities are unavailable.

The receptor was isolated from a man in his 70s with acute or convalescent COVID-19. The V and J genes are TRBV7-9 and TRBJ1-3, with TRBD1 identical over 9 junction bases. The sample taken for sequencing was peripheral blood. The CDR3 has the sequence CASSPGQGPGNTIYF. In nucleotide form, the sequence is TGTGCCAGCAGCCCCGGACAGGGGCCTGGAAACACCATATATTTT.